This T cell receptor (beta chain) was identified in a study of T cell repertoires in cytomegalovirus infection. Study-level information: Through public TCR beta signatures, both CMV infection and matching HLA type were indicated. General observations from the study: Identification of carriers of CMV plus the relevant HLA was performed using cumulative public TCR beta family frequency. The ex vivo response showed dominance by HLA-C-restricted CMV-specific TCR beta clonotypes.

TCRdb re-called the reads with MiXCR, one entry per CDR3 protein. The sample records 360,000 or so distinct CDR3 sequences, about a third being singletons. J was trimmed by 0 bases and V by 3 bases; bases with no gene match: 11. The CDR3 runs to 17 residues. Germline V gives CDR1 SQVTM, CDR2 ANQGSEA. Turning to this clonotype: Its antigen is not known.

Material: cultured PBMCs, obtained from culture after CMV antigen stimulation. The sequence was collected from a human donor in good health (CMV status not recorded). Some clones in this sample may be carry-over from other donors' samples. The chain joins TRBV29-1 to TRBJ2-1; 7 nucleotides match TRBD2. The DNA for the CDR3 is TGCAGCGTTGAGGGAGGGACCCGAGTAAGCTCCTACAATGAGCAGTTCTTC. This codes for CSVEGGTRVSSYNEQFF.